Presented here are 26 T cell receptor beta chains from one specimen sequenced in a study of blood T cell repertoires in COVID-19. Only in-frame clones appear in the TCRdb table, and some are missing; sequencing was by immunoSEQ multiplex PCR. The sample shows some 180,000 clones, about four fifths of them seen only once. The specimen was peripheral blood. The receptor set was obtained from a woman of 80 years or more with COVID-19, enrolled during active disease.

The CDR3 protein is CASSLTGSLQETQYF. Written as DNA, the CDR3 is TGTGCCAGCAGCTTAACAGGGAGCCTACAAGAGACCCAGTACTTC. The chain couples TRBV7-3 to TRBJ2-5, with D possibly being TRBD2 (5 bases). The CDR3 runs 15 residues. Germline V gene lookup returns CDR1 SGHTA and CDR2 FQGTGA. Trimming cost V 0 bases and J 2 bases, with 10 bases left between them.

The chain joins TRBV6-2 or TRBV6-3 to TRBJ1-2; 9 bases line up with TRBD1. The CDR3 loop spans 15 amino acids. The junction had 10 bases not matched to a gene; V was cut back by 4 bases and J by 7 bases. Germline V gene sequence: CDR1 MNHEY, CDR2 SVGEGT. In DNA form, the CDR3 reads TGTGCCAGCAGTTTCTCCGGGACAGGGCCCTTTGGCTACACCTTC. As protein: CASSFSGTGPFGYTF.

This sequence joins TRBV3-1 (or the pseudogene TRBV3-2) and TRBJ2-3; 8 bases agree with TRBD2. The CDR3 spans 14 residues. CDR1 and CDR2 (germline): LGHDT, YNNKEL (reference sequence). With V trimmed by 1 base and J by 5 bases, 2 bases remained unmatched. The CDR3 here is CASSQGLAGDTQYF. DNA of the CDR3: TGTGCCAGCAGCCAAGGGCTAGCGGGAGATACGCAGTATTTT.

J is TRBJ2-7 and V is TRBV7-9; the D gene is possibly TRBD1 (6 bases). The germline V gene has CDR1 SEHNR and CDR2 FQNEAQ (reference sequence). V was clipped by 5 bases and J by 7 bases, with 12 bases between them. The CDR3 sequence is 12 residues long. The CDR3 here is CASSKPGTEQYF. Written as DNA, the CDR3 is TGTGCCAGCAGCAAGCCAGGGACAGAGCAGTACTTC.

This chain connects TRBV15 to TRBJ2-5; 9 bases match TRBD2. Per the germline V gene, CDR1 is LNHNV and CDR2 is YYDKDF (reference sequence). The CDR3 is 15 residues long. Trimming cost V 4 bases and J 4 bases; bases outside gene matches: 7. This CDR3 reads CATSTHNSGRETQYF. CDR3 coding DNA: TGTGCCACCAGCACCCACAATAGCGGGAGAGAGACCCAGTACTTC.

This chain joins TRBV4-2 and TRBJ1-4, with D perhaps TRBD1 (5 bases). Looked up from germline, CDR1 is LGHNA and CDR2 is YNFKEQ. CDR3 length equals 16 residues. Deletions cut 1 base from V and 3 bases from J, with 12 bases between. CDR3 protein: CASSQVGGVANEKLFF. CDR3 nucleotides: TGTGCCAGCAGCCAAGTGGGGGGGGTAGCTAATGAAAAACTGTTTTTT.

The CDR3 sequence is CASSLAWGQGWDYGYTF. CDR3 nucleotides: TGTGCCAGCAGCTTGGCGTGGGGACAGGGTTGGGACTATGGCTACACCTTC. The chain carries TRBV5-5 and TRBJ1-2, with 9 nucleotides matching TRBD1. V shed 0 bases and J 3 bases; nucleotides not matched to a gene: 9. CDR3 size: 17 residues. Germline V gene data show CDR1 as SGHKS and CDR2 as YYEKEE (reference sequence).

The chain couples TRBV2 to TRBJ1-4, with TRBD1 as a possible D gene (5 bases). CDR1 and CDR2 (germline): SNHLY, FYNNEI. Trimming took 8 bases from V and 4 from J, leaving 8 bases between them. The CDR3 consists of 12 residues. In DNA form, the CDR3 reads TGTGCCAGCGCCCAGGGTAATGAAAAACTGTTTTTT. Amino acid sequence: CASAQGNEKLFF.

The genes are TRBV11-3 and TRBJ2-1; D remains ambiguous. This CDR3 is built from 15 residues. Germline V gives CDR1 SGHNT, CDR2 YENEEA. The V end lost 3 bases, the J end lost 0 bases, and 9 bases lay between the germline ends. This CDR3 is CASSLKTSSYNEQFF. CDR3 nucleotide sequence: TGTGCCAGCAGCTTGAAGACATCCTCCTACAATGAGCAGTTCTTC.

The chain carries TRBV5-4 and TRBJ2-3; D uncertain. The ends were cut back, 6 bases at V and 2 bases at J, with 16 bases in the middle. Germline CDR1 SGHNT, CDR2 YYREEE (reference sequence). CDR3 length equals 15 residues. CDR3 protein: CASTPLGFFTDTQYF. The CDR3 nucleotides read TGTGCCAGCACCCCCCTAGGTTTTTTCACAGATACGCAGTATTTT.

This chain uses TRBV19 with TRBJ2-7; possibly TRBD2 for D (6 bases). This CDR3 is built from 13 residues. V was trimmed by 5 bases and J by 2 bases, leaving 10 bases between them. CDR1 and CDR2 from the germline V gene are LNHDA and SQIVND (reference sequence). The CDR3 nucleotides read TGTGCCAGTAGTCCCGGGACTGCCTACGAGCAGTACTTC. It translates to CASSPGTAYEQYF.

V usage is TRBV25-1 and J usage is TRBJ1-2; D not resolved. The CDR3 spans 13 residues. Between the trimmed V and J ends, which lost 4 bases and 8 bases, there was a span of 14 bases. Germline CDR1 and CDR2: MGHDK and SYGVNS. The CDR3 DNA reads as TGTGCCAGCAGTGTCGGGGAATTTAGAGGCTACACCTTC. Protein: CASSVGEFRGYTF.

A note on this clone: Sequence at one end of the junction differs from germline and may be a read error. The genes are TRBV29-1 and TRBJ2-3; maybe TRBD1 (6 bases). Per the germline V gene, CDR1 is SQVTM and CDR2 is ANQGSEA. There are 15 residues in the CDR3. In DNA, the CDR3 is TGCAGCGTTGAACAATGGGGGCCAGGCACGGATACGCAGTATTTT. This encodes CSVEQWGPGTDTQYF.

The chain has TRBV24-1 and TRBJ2-5; 11 bases agree with TRBD2. CDR1 KGHDR and CDR2 SFDVKD come from the germline V gene. CDR3 length: 16 amino acids. The V and J ends lost 3 bases and 5 bases, in that order; junction bases with no gene match: 7. CDR3 sequence (DNA): TGTGCCACCAGTGATCCGACTAGCGGGGATTTGGAGACCCAGTACTTC. Protein sequence: CATSDPTSGDLETQYF.

The chain carries TRBV29-1 and TRBJ2-5; a possible D gene is TRBD2 (6 bases). The CDR3 is 12 amino acids. Trimming stripped 7 bases from V and 3 bases from J, with 12 bases between. Germline lookup yields CDR1 SQVTM and CDR2 ANQGSEA. Written as DNA, the CDR3 is TGCAGCGCAAATGGAGGGGAAGAGACCCAGTACTTC. Residues: CSANGGEETQYF.

The chain combines TRBV28 with TRBJ1-2; D gene uncertain. V lost 5 bases to trimming and J lost 7 bases, with 11 bases between them. This CDR3 contains 12 residues. The germline V gene has CDR1 MDHEN and CDR2 SYDVKM. The CDR3 loop is CASSPLWPGYTF. The CDR3 DNA reads as TGTGCCAGCAGTCCCCTTTGGCCTGGCTACACCTTC.

The CDR3 DNA follows: TGTGCCAGCAGTTACTCGCCAGGGTGGGATGAGCAGTTCTTC. The encoded protein is CASSYSPGWDEQFF. This sequence joins TRBV6-5 and TRBJ2-1; a weak D match, TRBD1 (5 bases). This CDR3 is built from 14 residues. The germline V and J ends were trimmed by 0 bases and 8 bases, with 11 bases remaining between them. Germline CDR1 MNHEY, CDR2 SVGAGI.

This rearrangement joins TRBV11-3 to TRBJ2-3, with a weak D call TRBD1 (5 bases). Germline assignment: CDR1 SGHNT and CDR2 YENEEA. The CDR3 covers 15 residues. Trimming removed 5 bases at V and 0 bases at J, with 12 bases between. Here the CDR3 reads CASSIRGSSTDTQYF. The CDR3 nucleotides are TGTGCCAGCAGCATAAGGGGTTCTAGCACAGATACGCAGTATTTT.

This clone was counted once. The chain has TRBV7-2 and TRBJ2-3, with a possible D match to TRBD2 (8 bases). Germline lookup yields CDR1 SGHTA and CDR2 FQGNSA. This CDR3 is built from 17 residues. V lost 0 bases and J 4 bases, leaving 17 bases between the germline ends. The CDR3 DNA reads as TGTGCCAGCAGCTTAGCGGGACAGCGGGGGATACCAGATACGCAGTATTTT. It encodes CASSLAGQRGIPDTQYF.

The chain employs TRBV5-1 and TRBJ2-1; D might be TRBD1 (7 bases). V dropped 3 bases and J dropped 0 bases, with 10 bases sitting between them. Germline V gene data show CDR1 as SGHRS and CDR2 as YFSETQ. The CDR3 is 15 amino acids. For the CDR3, the DNA is TGCGCCAGCAGCTCTCAGGGGGGCTCCTACAATGAGCAGTTCTTC. Translated: CASSSQGGSYNEQFF.

The CDR3 region is CASSLGTGRQETQYF. The CDR3 DNA is TGTGCCAGCAGCTTAGGGACTGGGAGACAAGAGACCCAGTACTTC. This chain uses TRBV11-2 with TRBJ2-5, with D possibly TRBD2 on 5 matching bases. Germline V gene sequence: CDR1 SGHAT, CDR2 FQNNGV. The V end was cut by 1 base, the J end by 2 bases, with 11 bases between. This CDR3 contains 15 residues.

The genes are TRBV5-1 and TRBJ2-3; D uncertain. Germline V gene lookup returns CDR1 SGHRS and CDR2 YFSETQ. The CDR3 runs to 15 residues. V lost 1 base, J lost 0 bases, and 9 bases lay in between. CDR3 sequence: CASSLSVASTDTQYF. DNA of the CDR3: TGCGCCAGCAGCTTGTCCGTGGCTAGCACAGATACGCAGTATTTT. Together with reference TRBV5-1 and TRBJ2-3, the CDR3 gives the full variable domain: KAGVTQTPRYLIKTRGQQVTLSCSPISGHRSVSWYQQTPGQGLQFLFEYFSETQRNKGNFPGRFSGRQFSNSRSEMNVSTLELGDSALYLCASSLSVASTDTQYFGPGTRLTVL.

The genes are TRBV18 and TRBJ1-3; D unclear. Germline CDR1 KGHSH, CDR2 LQKENI. The CDR3 loop spans 15 amino acids. The V gene lost 0 bases and the J gene lost 2 bases, with 8 bases spanning the gap. CDR3 nucleotides: TGTGCCAGCTCACCACCCCAGAGGACTGGAAACACCATATATTTT. Translated: CASSPPQRTGNTIYF.

The CDR3 DNA follows: TGTGCCAGCAGCAACCTGACAACGTTCAAAACTGAAGCTTTCTTT. Translated: CASSNLTTFKTEAFF. The chain recombines TRBV21-1 with TRBJ1-1; TRBD1 is the table's D call, not checked against the DNA. TRBV21-1 is designated a pseudogene. The CDR3 totals 15 residues.

The table lists this clone with a few counts. The CDR3 is CASSTAGQGAGNYGYTF. The CDR3 coding sequence is TGTGCCAGCAGTACCGCCGGACAGGGGGCCGGTAACTATGGCTACACCTTC. V gene TRBV28 combines with J gene TRBJ1-2, with 11 bases identical to TRBD1. The CDR3 runs 17 residues. The junction had 9 bases not matched to a gene; V was cut back by 5 bases and J by 1 base. CDR1 and CDR2 (germline): MDHEN, SYDVKM.

The V and J genes are TRBV9 and TRBJ2-1, with 9 positions matching TRBD2. J lost 3 bases, V lost 0 bases, and 4 bases had no gene match. The CDR3 totals 16 residues. CDR1 and CDR2 (germline): SGDLS, YYNGEE. The CDR3 DNA reads as TGTGCCAGCAGCGTAGCTAGCGGGGTTTTCTACAATGAGCAGTTCTTC. Translated, it gives CASSVASGVFYNEQFF.